This T cell receptor beta chain was recovered during a study of blood T cell repertoires in COVID-19. About the study: The origin of the acute and convalescent COVID-19 samples was the United States, Italy and Spain. T cells, B-cell-depleted T cells, or PBMCs supplied cDNA or gDNA.

Methods used by the authors: The authors estimated nucleated cell counts from reference gene primer amplification. Assay: immunoSEQ multiplex PCR; the TCRdb copy retains only in-frame clones and omits some. V, J and clone size are taken as reported in that table, and D and trimming were inferred from the DNA itself. The table shows around 130,000 clones, with 65% to 90% occurring only once. The CDR3 has 15 amino acids. CDR1 and CDR2 (germline): LGHNA, YSLEER. V lost 4 bases to trimming and J lost 5 bases; unmatched junction nucleotides: 8. The sample was peripheral blood. This rearrangement joins TRBV4-3 to TRBJ2-7; TRBD2 matches at 10 bases. The source is a human donor in a cohort sampled during active COVID-19. CDR3 sequence reads: CASSRSAGGPHEQYF. The CDR3 DNA sequence: TGCGCCAGCAGCCGTTCAGCGGGGGGGCCCCACGAGCAGTACTTC.